This T cell receptor beta chain was found in a study of blood T cell repertoires in COVID-19 (dated by TCRdb to 2018 to 2020). Study-level background: Samples from collaborators originated in the United States, Italy and Spain and spanned both the acute and convalescent phases of COVID-19. The prospective study material was composed of cDNA or gDNA derived from T cells, B-cell-depleted T cells, or PBMCs. Deeply sampled blood TCRbeta repertoires from subjects exposed to, actively infected with, or recovered from COVID-19 were included in the dataset. The repertoires were released in a freely available public database meant as a resource for research on the immune response to SARS-CoV-2. The samples were drawn from the first 160 participants of the ongoing ImmuneRACE study and from some 1,300 subjects provided by 6 global collaborators. A de-identified subject ID, COVID-19 status, age in years and sex were almost always included in the sample metadata. Where available, HLA class I and class II types were obtained from metadata supplied by the sample provider rather than from assay-based typing.

The collaborating institutions used their own protocols to collect whole blood in K2EDTA tubes. For TCRbeta analysis, collaborator samples were shipped as frozen whole blood, as isolated PBMCs, or as DNA extracted from either sample type. TCRbeta CDR3 regions were amplified from genomic DNA using the immunoSEQ Assay, a bias-controlled multiplex PCR. The study's processing was this. Nucleated cell counts per sample were estimated from amplification of reference gene primers within the assay. To quantify the absolute abundance of each unique TCRbeta CDR3 rearrangement, sequence reads were collapsed and filtered. For each sample, productive Simpson clonality was calculated as the square root of Simpson's diversity index across productive rearrangements. Not all clones reach the TCRdb copy of this immuneACCESS table, which keeps in-frame sequences only. Checked studies attribute under half of the gap to unresolved V genes and leave the rest unexplained. V and J calls and clone size are as listed in that table; D and trimming were resolved from the DNA. The sample table records about 200,000 clones; just over 85% of these occur just once. Together, the top ten hold 5.9% of the sample.

Paper-wide results and their limitations: Clinical and demographic metadata were provided uncurated, with the amount varying by source and participant.

Comments on this clone: Its antigen remains undetermined. Base qualities were left out, and no much larger clone turns up one base away.

As encoded in the germline V gene, CDR1 is SGDLS while CDR2 is YYNGEE. Trimming removed 0 bases from V and 5 bases from J; the gene matches leave 8 bases unexplained. Counted from cysteine to phenylalanine, this CDR3 has 18 amino acids. Only the CDR3 region is kept as DNA, spanning 54 bases read in frame from base 1. Specimen: peripheral blood. This receptor was identified in a man older than 75 with acute or convalescent COVID-19. The chain is encoded by TRBV9 joined to TRBJ2-2, with 12 junctional bases fitting TRBD2. The CDR3 here reads CASSVGLAGGPGTGELFF. The base sequence is TGTGCCAGCAGCGTAGGTCTAGCGGGAGGGCCCGGTACCGGGGAGCTGTTTTTT.